These 4 T cell receptor beta chains were all obtained from the same sample, sequenced in a study of technical replicates of blood from a few donors. Sequenced by immunoSEQ multiplex PCR; TCRdb stores in-frame clones only, minus some. The table has 60,000 to 90,000 clones, 95% to 96% seen once. Input material: T cells isolated from PBMCs. Receptors were obtained from a human donor in good health.

The V call is TRBV2, the J call TRBJ2-5; perhaps TRBD2 as D (6 bases). Trimming shortened V by 6 bases and J by 1 base, and 12 bases separated the two germline ends. This CDR3 spans 14 amino acids. Germline values: CDR1 SNHLY, CDR2 FYNNEI. The DNA of the CDR3 is TGTGCCAGCAGACAACGGGGGACCCAAGAGACCCAGTACTTC. This translates into CASRQRGTQETQYF.

V usage is TRBV7-3 and J usage is TRBJ2-1; tentatively, D is TRBD2 (5 bases). Trimming pared 2 bases from V and 2 bases from J, leaving 19 bases between. CDR1 and CDR2 from the germline V gene are SGHTA and FQGTGA. The CDR3 contains 18 residues. In nucleotides, the CDR3 is TGTGCCAGCAGCTTACACCCCTCAATTACCGGGACCTACAATGAGCAGTTCTTC. Amino acid sequence: CASSLHPSITGTYNEQFF.

The rearrangement joins TRBV30 to TRBJ2-2; 8 bases agree with TRBD1. The CDR3 is made up of 16 amino acids. V lost 4 bases to trimming and J lost 3 bases; unmatched junction nucleotides: 10. Germline CDR1 reads GTSNPN; CDR2 reads SVGIG (reference sequence). The CDR3 DNA follows: TGTGCCTGGACCCGTCTAGAACAGGGGGACACCGGGGAGCTGTTTTTT. This encodes CAWTRLEQGDTGELFF.

V usage is TRBV6-5 and J usage is TRBJ2-7; tentatively, D is TRBD1 (6 bases). Germline V gene sequence: CDR1 MNHEY, CDR2 SVGAGI. The length of the CDR3 is 15 residues. Between the trimmed V and J ends, which lost 8 bases and 5 bases, there was a span of 22 bases. The CDR3 region has the DNA TGTGCCAGCTTCTCATTCGCCAGGGGCCCCAACGAGCAGTACTTC. As protein: CASFSFARGPNEQYF.